Below, 7 T cell receptor beta chains from the same sample are listed, as sequenced in a study of blood T cell repertoires in COVID-19. Sequencing was performed with immunoSEQ multiplex PCR; in TCRdb, only in-frame clones are kept and a portion is missing. Of fewer than 250,000 clones listed, approximately 80% were seen once; the top ten hold around 20%. What was sequenced was peripheral blood. These receptors were obtained from a human donor in a cohort sampled during active COVID-19.

A remark on this clone: Other DNA variants within this sample encode the same CDR3. The V gene is TRBV29-1, the J gene TRBJ2-2; a weak D match, TRBD2 (6 bases). V lost 7 bases, J lost 3 bases, and 6 bases lay in between. Germline V gives CDR1 SQVTM, CDR2 ANQGSEA. The CDR3 spans 11 residues. The CDR3 region has the DNA TGCAGCGGGAGGGACACCGGGGAGCTGTTTTTT. It encodes CSGRDTGELFF.

This sequence joins TRBV14 and TRBJ2-1; TRBD1 is a possible D gene (5 bases). The CDR3 contains 15 residues. Trimming cost V 0 bases and J 6 bases, with 12 bases left between them. CDR1 is SGHDN and CDR2 is FVKESK in the germline V gene. The CDR3 reads CASSQDQWGSNEQFF. DNA of the CDR3: TGTGCCAGCAGCCAAGATCAGTGGGGCAGCAATGAGCAGTTCTTC.

The chain recombines TRBV23-1 with TRBJ2-7; D perhaps matches TRBD1 (5 bases). TRBV23-1 is given ORF status, its function remaining uncertain. V was pared by 9 bases and J by 5 bases, with 8 bases between. This CDR3 region has 10 residues. The CDR3 sequence: CARGQNEQYV. The CDR3 coding sequence is TGCGCCAGAGGACAAAACGAGCAGTACGTC.

The rearrangement uses TRBV6-4 and TRBJ2-3; 10 nucleotides agree with TRBD2. Unmatched junction bases numbered 4, after V lost 5 bases and J lost 5 bases. Per germline, CDR1 MRHNA and CDR2 SNTAGT. This CDR3 spans 14 amino acids. DNA of the CDR3: TGTGCCAGCAGTAGCGGGGGGGCCATAGATACGCAGTATTTT. Translated, it gives CASSSGGAIDTQYF.

V and J are TRBV7-6 and TRBJ2-3, with D perhaps matching TRBD1 (8 bases). Germline V CDR1 and CDR2: SGHVS, FNYEAQ. The CDR3 extends over 14 amino acids. V was pared by 5 bases and J by 6 bases, with 15 bases between. CDR3 sequence (DNA): TGTGCCAGCAGCCCTGGACAGGGAGGGGATACGCAGTATTTT. Protein product: CASSPGQGGDTQYF.

The chain is built from TRBV27 and TRBJ2-1; TRBD2 is a possible D gene (7 bases). The CDR3 covers 15 residues. Trimming stripped 3 bases from V and 6 bases from J, with 15 bases between. The V gene's germline CDR1 is MNHEY and CDR2 SMNVEV (reference sequence). In DNA form, the CDR3 reads TGTGCCAGCAGTTTCTTACAGGGAGGGCGCAATGAGCAGTTCTTC. Residues: CASSFLQGGRNEQFF.

The V gene is TRBV29-1, the J gene TRBJ1-1; D unclear. CDR3 length: 13 residues. V lost 2 bases and J 0 bases, leaving 7 bases between the germline ends. In germline, CDR1 is SQVTM, CDR2 ANQGSEA. The CDR3 loop is CSVEHSMNTEAFF. The DNA of the CDR3 is TGCAGCGTTGAACATTCCATGAACACTGAAGCTTTCTTT.